This TCR beta chain emerged from a study of shared clonotypes between healthy human individuals. Overall study: Researchers drew samples from two women and three men aged 18 to 49. Study-wide points: Having only a few donors restricted how much genetic and exposure-history diversity was captured.

Trimming cost V 2 bases and J 0 bases, with 20 bases left between them. The CDR3 contains 18 residues. CDR1 SGHAT and CDR2 FQNNGV come from the germline V gene. Libraries were prepared by immunoSEQ multiplex PCR; TCRdb keeps only in-frame clonotypes and omits some of them. Of some 1,900,000 clones in the sample, approximately 95% are singletons; the top ten hold roughly 1%. A note on this clone: The antigen remains unidentified.

Naive CD8 cells were CD45RO-negative, positively selected for CCR7, excluding terminally differentiated effector memory CD45RA+ cells. Sequencing used naive CD8+ T cells sorted from blood. This clonotype was obtained from a young man in good health. This chain joins TRBV11-2 and TRBJ2-7; D may be TRBD1 or TRBD2 (6 bases each). CDR3 protein: CASSLPGAFSRYSYEQYF. As DNA, the CDR3 is TGTGCCAGCAGCTTACCGGGGGCATTTAGCCGATACTCCTACGAGCAGTACTTC. The full variable domain, completed using reference TRBV11-2 and TRBJ2-7, is EAGVAQSPRYKIIEKRQSVAFWCNPISGHATLYWYQQILGQGPKLLIQFQNNGVVDDSQLPKDRFSAERLKGVDSTLKIQPAKLEDSAVYLCASSLPGAFSRYSYEQYFGPGTRLTVT.